This TCR beta chain was sequenced during a study of radiation and T cells in renal cell carcinoma. Time point meaning: blood 4 weeks post-SBRT, at nephrectomy. Treatment reported: 15 Gy SBRT to primary tumor, nephrectomy 4 weeks later. Clones were sequenced by immunoSEQ multiplex PCR, and TCRdb holds only the in-frame ones, with some missing. The sample has some 80,000 clones; around 78% are singletons. V was trimmed by 5 bases and J by 3 bases, leaving 13 bases between them. This CDR3 spans 14 amino acids. The germline gives CDR1 SGHVS, CDR2 FNYEAQ. Source: blood, taken from a patient whose treatment included radiotherapy and nephrectomy. The genes are TRBV7-6 and TRBJ1-1, with a weak D call TRBD1 (5 bases). This sequence originates from a woman between 55 and 75 years old with renal cell carcinoma. The CDR3 nucleotides are TGTGCCAGCAGCCCTCTCGGAGGGGACACTGAAGCTTTCTTT. This codes for CASSPLGGDTEAFF. Full variable domain (missing parts from reference TRBV7-6 and TRBJ1-1): GAGVSQSPRYKVTKRGQDVALRCDPISGHVSLYWYRQALGQGPEFLTYFNYEAQQDKSGLPNDRFSAERPEGSISTLTIQRTEQRDSAMYRCASSPLGGDTEAFFGQGTRLTVV.